The T cell receptor (beta chain) under discussion was sequenced for a study of blood T cell repertoires in COVID-19. Study-wide background: Samples came from the United States, Italy and Spain, spanning acute and convalescent COVID-19. Sample material is recorded as cDNA or gDNA derived from T cells, B-cell-depleted T cells, or PBMCs.

Germline V gives CDR1 MNHNY, CDR2 SVGAGI (reference sequence). With 7 bases removed from V and 0 bases from J, the gap between germline ends came to 9 bases. The CDR3 contains 14 residues. In the source study's methods: By means of reference gene primer amplification, nucleated cell counts were estimated. Measured with immunoSEQ multiplex PCR; TCRdb has only the in-frame clones, and not every one. That table gives V, J and clone size, and the DNA gave D and trimming. Of about 120,000 clones in the sample, about 85% were seen once. The chain joins TRBV6-6 to TRBJ2-2, with TRBD1 as a possible D gene (6 bases). The material sequenced was peripheral blood. The sequence derives from a man aged 80 or over with acute or convalescent COVID-19. The CDR3 here is CASIGQTNTGELFF. The CDR3 DNA follows: TGTGCCAGCATAGGACAGACGAACACCGGGGAGCTGTTTTTT.